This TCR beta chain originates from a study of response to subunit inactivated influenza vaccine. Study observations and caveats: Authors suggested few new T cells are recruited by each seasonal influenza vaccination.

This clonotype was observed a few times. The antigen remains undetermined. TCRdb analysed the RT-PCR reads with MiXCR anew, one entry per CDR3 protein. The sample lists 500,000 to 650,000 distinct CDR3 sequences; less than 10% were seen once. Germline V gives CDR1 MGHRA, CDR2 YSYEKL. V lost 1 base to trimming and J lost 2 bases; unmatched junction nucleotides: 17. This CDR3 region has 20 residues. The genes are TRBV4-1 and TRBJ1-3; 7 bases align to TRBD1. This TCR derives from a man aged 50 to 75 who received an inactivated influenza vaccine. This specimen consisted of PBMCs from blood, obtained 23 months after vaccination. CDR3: CASSQAPGGSPQGTGNTIYF. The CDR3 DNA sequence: TGCGCCAGCAGCCAAGCCCCTGGAGGAAGTCCACAGGGGACTGGAAACACCATATATTTT.